The subject of this entry is one T cell receptor (beta chain). As yet, its antigen is unknown. This specimen comes from a study of Ad26.COV2.S vaccination and SARS-CoV-2 variants. Germline values: CDR1 MDHEN, CDR2 SYDVKM. This CDR3 spans 12 amino acids. Trimming took 5 bases from V and 4 from J, leaving 5 bases between them. Treatment here: over 15 received Ad26.COV2.S at low or high dose, single or two shots; several received placebo; per-sample allocation not given. Sampling was done on day 63 after the first vaccine or placebo injection. Vaccine was an Ad26 vector expressing Wuhan-strain SARS-CoV-2 spike. Regarding the study as a whole: Assessments of TCR breadth and depth may have underestimated the total T cell responses. Substantial post-vaccination breadth of spike-specific CD8+ and CD4+ T cell responses was reported. Vaccinees showed greater spike-specific TCR breadth than placebo recipients.

Assay: immunoSEQ multiplex PCR; the TCRdb copy retains only in-frame clones and omits some. The profile shows about 390,000 clones, approximately 90% of them singletons. The sample here was peripheral blood, taken in a trial of Ad26.COV2.S vaccine versus placebo. The receptor was isolated from a person between 18 and 60 years old who received the Ad26.COV2.S COVID-19 vaccine or a placebo. V usage is TRBV28 and J usage is TRBJ1-4; D is uncertain. This chain's CDR3 is CASSLINEKLFF. CDR3 in DNA: TGTGCCAGCAGTCTGATTAATGAAAAACTGTTTTTT. The variable domain in full, completed from reference TRBV28 and TRBJ1-4, reads DVKVTQSSRYLVKRTGEKVFLECVQDMDHENMFWYRQDPGLGLRLIYFSYDVKMKEKGDIPEGYSVSREKKERFSLILESASTNQTSMYLCASSLINEKLFFGSGTQLSVL.